What follows is one T cell receptor (beta chain) and its context. Its antigen is still unknown. No per-base quality is available; no much larger clone lies one base away. Genomic DNA was isolated from the sorted cells so that the TCRbeta CDR3 region could be sequenced. TCRbeta CDR3 regions were sequenced using the immunoSEQ Assay. TCRdb provides this immuneACCESS table in a form limited to in-frame rearrangements. Some clones are lacking; in checked studies, under half of them reflect an unresolved V gene, and why the rest are absent is not known. Within this sample are 49,000 or so clones, with approximately 91% of them counted one time only. Of the sample, around half falls within the top ten clones. This specimen comes from a study of OX40 agonist ivuxolimab in advanced cancers. For the wider study: Ivuxolimab was an agonistic, fully human IgG2 monoclonal antibody directed against OX40 (CD134), a costimulatory receptor. Intravenous ivuxolimab was administered to patients every 2 weeks at six dose levels: 0.01, 0.1, 0.3, 1.5, 3 and 10 mg/kg. Among the 52 dose-escalation patients, 19 had hepatocellular carcinoma, roughly 15 melanoma, 9 renal cell carcinoma and 9 head and neck cancer. In the dose-escalation cohort, approximately 83% of patients were male, and the mean age was 60 years with a range of roughly 23 to 79. Patients were allowed to have had prior anti-PD-1, anti-PD-L1 or anti-CTLA-4 therapy, and around 40% of the dose-escalation patients had previously received checkpoint inhibitors. Partial responses occurred in three dose-escalation patients, of whom one had hepatocellular carcinoma and two had cutaneous melanoma. Peripheral TCRbeta sequencing was intended to test whether TCR sequence diversity was altered and clonal T-cell expansion was caused by ivuxolimab. The monotherapy dose-escalation portion (N = 52 patients) of the phase I ivuxolimab trial is reported in the paper. Here is what the overall study found, with its caveats: The antigen specificity of the peripheral T cells that underwent clonal expansion was not determined. At doses from 0.1 to 3.0 mg/kg, clonal expansion was seen in both CD4+ and CD8+ blood T cells between baseline and week 6. In the 0.1-3.0 mg/kg groups, partial responders had among the lowest normalized peripheral clonal expansion, particularly in CD8+ T cells. After ivuxolimab, more expanded clones were found on average in CD8+ T cells than in CD4+ T cells. Low levels of normalized T-cell clonal expansion were also seen in some patients who did not respond.

V is cut by 2 bases and J by 3 bases, and the space between the germline ends is 8 bases. Counted from cysteine to phenylalanine, this CDR3 has 14 amino acids. Of all the DNA, just the CDR3 is kept, 42 bases in frame from base 1. CDR1 and CDR2 were assigned from the germline V gene (reference sequence) as SEHNR and FQNEAQ. Patients with a history of autoimmune disease or receiving systemic immunosuppression were excluded from the trial. Peripheral blood for TCR sequencing was collected from all dose cohorts at baseline, on cycle 4 day 1, and on cycle 7 day 1. The samples were taken from a phase I, first-in-human, multicenter, open-label dose-escalation trial of ivuxolimab. Adults with locally advanced or metastatic melanoma, renal cell, hepatocellular, or head and neck squamous cell carcinoma were enrolled in the trial. Before TCR sequencing, CD4+ and CD8+ T cells were separately sorted from peripheral blood.

The source of this sequence is an adult with an advanced solid tumor such as melanoma, head and neck, liver or kidney cancer. This sequence uses TRBV7-9 and TRBJ1-5, with no reliable assignment of the D segment. The sequenced sample was CD4+ or CD8+ T cells sorted from blood, obtained in a trial of the OX40 agonist ivuxolimab. CDR3 protein: CASSLQAPNQPQHF. The DNA is TGTGCCAGCAGCTTACAGGCTCCCAATCAGCCCCAGCATTTT.